Below are 20 T cell receptor beta chains sequenced from a single sample in a study of OX40 agonist ivuxolimab in advanced cancers. Here immunoSEQ multiplex PCR was the method, and the copy in TCRdb shows in-frame clones only, minus some. The profile shows some 60,000 clones, 90% to 95% of them singletons. This specimen was CD4+ or CD8+ T cells sorted from blood, taken in a trial of the OX40 agonist ivuxolimab. These receptors were collected from an adult with an advanced solid tumor such as melanoma, head and neck, liver or kidney cancer.

The rearrangement joins TRBV5-1 to TRBJ1-2, with 7 bases fitting TRBD1. Germline trimming cut 0 bases from V and 6 bases from J; bases unmatched to any gene: 5. Germline values: CDR1 SGHRS, CDR2 YFSETQ. The CDR3 loop spans 14 amino acids. The CDR3, as DNA: TGCGCCAGCAGCTTGGGACAGGGAGGCCATGGCTACACCTTC. Protein: CASSLGQGGHGYTF. Full variable domain (rest looked up from reference TRBV5-1 and TRBJ1-2): KAGVTQTPRYLIKTRGQQVTLSCSPISGHRSVSWYQQTPGQGLQFLFEYFSETQRNKGNFPGRFSGRQFSNSRSEMNVSTLELGDSALYLCASSLGQGGHGYTFGSGTRLTVV.

V gene TRBV7-9 combines with J gene TRBJ2-5; D remains unclear. V lost 3 bases to trimming and J lost 0 bases, with 8 bases between them. Per the germline V gene, CDR1 is SEHNR and CDR2 is FQNEAQ (reference sequence). The CDR3 length is 14 residues. The CDR3 sequence is CASSLVTYQETQYF. CDR3 sequence (DNA): TGTGCCAGCAGCTTGGTCACGTACCAAGAGACCCAGTACTTC. Variable domain in full (rest from reference TRBV7-9 and TRBJ2-5): DTGVSQNPRHKITKRGQNVTFRCDPISEHNRLYWYRQTLGQGPEFLTYFQNEAQLEKSRLLSDRFSAERPKGSFSTLEIQRTEQGDSAMYLCASSLVTYQETQYFGPGTRLLVL.

V and J are TRBV5-1 and TRBJ2-2; D remains unclear. Per germline, CDR1 SGHRS and CDR2 YFSETQ. Between the trimmed V and J ends, which lost 3 bases and 0 bases, there was a span of 12 bases. This CDR3 has 16 amino acids. The CDR3 protein is CASSSNLLANTGELFF. CDR3 DNA sequence: TGCGCCAGCAGCTCTAACTTGCTCGCGAACACCGGGGAGCTGTTTTTT. The full variable domain, completed using reference TRBV5-1 and TRBJ2-2, is KAGVTQTPRYLIKTRGQQVTLSCSPISGHRSVSWYQQTPGQGLQFLFEYFSETQRNKGNFPGRFSGRQFSNSRSEMNVSTLELGDSALYLCASSSNLLANTGELFFGEGSRLTVL.

V and J are TRBV5-4 and TRBJ2-7; 13 nucleotides align to TRBD2. The CDR3 loop spans 19 amino acids. Trimming at V came to 4 bases and at J to 0 bases, leaving 13 bases not matched to a gene. Per the germline V gene, CDR1 is SGHNT and CDR2 is YYREEE (reference sequence). The CDR3 here is CASSARWTSGSHFSYEQYF. In nucleotides, the CDR3 is TGTGCCAGCAGCGCAAGGTGGACTAGCGGGAGCCACTTCTCCTACGAGCAGTACTTC.

This chain uses TRBV27 with TRBJ1-1; 12 bases fit TRBD1. V shed 4 bases, J shed 6 bases, and the junction held 6 bases outside the gene matches. Germline V CDR1 and CDR2: MNHEY, SMNVEV (reference sequence). The CDR3 loop spans 15 amino acids. The CDR3 sequence: CASSSPGQGAAEAFF. The CDR3 DNA sequence: TGTGCCAGCAGTTCCCCGGGACAGGGGGCCGCTGAAGCTTTCTTT.

The V and J genes are TRBV6-5 and TRBJ2-7, with D possibly matching TRBD1 (6 bases). The CDR3 is made up of 15 amino acids. Germline V CDR1 and CDR2: MNHEY, SVGAGI. The V gene lost 2 bases and the J gene lost 4 bases, with 15 bases spanning the gap. The CDR3 DNA sequence: TGTGCCAGCAGTTACCATATGACAGGTGGATACGAGCAGTACTTC. Amino acids: CASSYHMTGGYEQYF.

This rearrangement joins TRBV5-1 to TRBJ1-2; a weak D match, TRBD1 (6 bases). With 0 bases removed from V and 6 bases from J, the gap between germline ends came to 12 bases. This CDR3 comprises 14 residues. CDR1 is SGHRS, CDR2 YFSETQ, per germline. The CDR3 is CASSLAGTGNGYTF. The CDR3 bases are TGCGCCAGCAGCTTGGCCGGAACAGGGAATGGCTACACCTTC.

This chain uses TRBV5-6 with TRBJ1-1; D call uncertain. CDR1 is SGHDT and CDR2 is YYEEEE in the germline V gene. Trimming removed 4 bases from V and 2 bases from J, with 9 bases in between. CDR3 length: 13 amino acids. CDR3: CASSLSINTEAFF. The CDR3 nucleotides are TGTGCCAGCAGCCTATCAATAAACACTGAAGCTTTCTTT.

This sequence joins TRBV4-3 and TRBJ1-2; D is unresolved. The germline V and J ends were trimmed by 6 bases and 8 bases, with 10 bases remaining between them. The CDR3 loop spans 11 amino acids. Germline V gives CDR1 LGHNA, CDR2 YSLEER. This CDR3 reads CASRDLGGYTF. CDR3 nucleotides: TGCGCCAGCAGGGACCTGGGAGGCTACACCTTC.

This chain uses TRBV27 with TRBJ1-5; weak D call: TRBD1 (6 bases). Germline-derived CDR1 and CDR2 are MNHEY and SMNVEV (reference sequence). Trimming took off 8 bases at V and 2 bases at J, with 10 bases between the two ends. The CDR3 extends over 13 amino acids. Here the CDR3 DNA reads TGTGCCAGCGGGGACAATGGCAATCAGCCCCAGCATTTT. Its translation is CASGDNGNQPQHF.

V and J are TRBV19 and TRBJ1-1, with TRBD1 identical over 8 bases. V shed 5 bases, J shed 5 bases, and the junction held 13 bases outside the gene matches. The germline V gene encodes CDR1 LNHDA and CDR2 SQIVND (reference sequence). The CDR3 has 16 residues. The CDR3 DNA reads as TGTGCCAGTAGTCCTCTTCTCCAGGGGGCTAGGACTGAAGCTTTCTTT. It specifies CASSPLLQGARTEAFF.

This clone is a singleton in its sample. V gene TRBV9 combines with J gene TRBJ2-1; D gene unclear. The V and J ends lost 0 bases and 0 bases respectively, with 16 bases between them. This CDR3 is built from 18 residues. Germline V gene lookup returns CDR1 SGDLS and CDR2 YYNGEE. The CDR3, as DNA: TGTGCCAGCAGCGTAGGAACTTTAGAGCGAGCCTCCTACAATGAGCAGTTCTTC. Encoded protein: CASSVGTLERASYNEQFF.

This chain uses TRBV28 with TRBJ2-3; D may correspond to TRBD1 or TRBD2 (5 bases each). Germline V gene data show CDR1 as MDHEN and CDR2 as SYDVKM. V was trimmed by 3 bases and J by 2 bases, leaving 9 bases between them. This CDR3 comprises 14 residues. CDR3 amino acids: CASSLTGTTDTQYF. CDR3 DNA sequence: TGTGCCAGCAGTTTGACGGGGACCACAGATACGCAGTATTTT.

The rearrangement links TRBV25-1 to TRBJ1-1; the D is unclear. V gave up 1 base and J gave up 2 bases, with 11 bases separating them. Germline V CDR1 and CDR2: MGHDK, SYGVNS. The CDR3 runs 15 residues. CDR3 nucleotides: TGTGCCAGCAGTGAATCAAGGGCAGGAAACACTGAAGCTTTCTTT. It specifies CASSESRAGNTEAFF.

The V gene is TRBV11-2, the J gene TRBJ2-1, with 7 positions matching TRBD2. Looked up from germline, CDR1 is SGHAT and CDR2 is FQNNGV. J gave up 10 bases and V 7 bases, and 7 bases lay outside the gene matches. The CDR3 is 12 amino acids. The CDR3 DNA reads TGTGCCAGCAACCGTCGGGGGGAAGAGCAGTTCTTC. It codes for CASNRRGEEQFF.

The chain has TRBV11-1 and TRBJ2-7; 9 nucleotides agree with TRBD1. Germline V lookup: CDR1 SGHAT, CDR2 FQDESV (reference sequence). After removal of 5 bases from V and 4 bases from J, the junction contained 6 bases not matched to a gene. The CDR3 contains 14 residues. CDR3 in DNA: TGTGCCAGCAGCCACAGGGGGCTGGGGTACGAGCAGTACTTC. It translates to CASSHRGLGYEQYF.

The genes are TRBV5-5 and TRBJ2-1, with unresolved D. V was clipped by 1 base and J by 3 bases, with 14 bases between them. Germline V CDR1 and CDR2: SGHKS, YYEKEE (reference sequence). The CDR3 is made up of 16 amino acids. Here the CDR3 reads CASSLTRTDHYNEQFF. In DNA form, the CDR3 reads TGTGCCAGCAGCTTGACGCGAACGGACCACTACAATGAGCAGTTCTTC. Together with reference TRBV5-5 and TRBJ2-1, the CDR3 gives the full variable domain: DAGVTQSPTHLIKTRGQQVTLRCSPISGHKSVSWYQQVLGQGPQFIFQYYEKEERGRGNFPDRFSARQFPNYSSELNVNALLLGDSALYLCASSLTRTDHYNEQFFGPGTRLTVL.

Comment on this clone: Other DNA variants within this sample encode the same CDR3. This chain uses TRBV19 with TRBJ2-7; D gene uncertain. Germline CDR1 and CDR2: LNHDA and SQIVND (reference sequence). V was shortened by 3 bases and J by 4 bases, with 13 bases between the two germline ends. CDR3 length: 14 amino acids. As DNA, the CDR3 is TGTGCCAGTAGTATTGGTCAGGAGACGTACGAGCAGTACTTC. Its protein is CASSIGQETYEQYF.

As to this clone: One junction end disagrees with the germline gene, perhaps due to a read error. The chain couples TRBV7-7 to TRBJ2-1; D is perhaps TRBD1 (5 bases). The CDR3 totals 16 residues. Per germline, CDR1 SSHAT and CDR2 FNYEAQ (reference sequence). The CDR3, as DNA: TGTGCTAGCAGCTTAGATGTTGAGACAGATGGCTTTGAGCAGTTCTTC. The encoded protein is CASSLDVETDGFEQFF.

This sequence joins TRBV28 and TRBJ1-1; D call uncertain. The CDR3 contains 15 residues. Trimming pared 4 bases from V and 2 bases from J, leaving 14 bases between. Germline V gives CDR1 MDHEN, CDR2 SYDVKM. The CDR3 DNA sequence: TGTGCCAGCAGTTCTTCCAGAGGCTTTAACACTGAAGCTTTCTTT. Translated: CASSSSRGFNTEAFF.